The 14 T cell receptor beta chains in this list originate from one sample, sequenced in a study of PD-1 blockade in classical Hodgkin lymphoma. The sample's time point: cycle 4 day 1 (C4D1), after less than 7 weeks of nivolumab. All the patients suffered relapse after autologous stem cell transplantation, and brentuximab vedotin exposure differed. TCRdb's copy holds only in-frame clones and misses some; the assay was immunoSEQ multiplex PCR. This sample yields tens of thousands of clones, of which over 75% are seen a single time; just under 9.5% belongs to the top ten. This sample comprised peripheral blood mononuclear cells (PBMCs), obtained before the fourth cycle of nivolumab. The receptors come from a human donor with classical Hodgkin lymphoma.

This clone came up a few times. This rearrangement joins TRBV7-3 to TRBJ2-3; D is undetermined. V was clipped by 4 bases and J by 10 bases, with 21 bases between them. Germline values: CDR1 SGHTA, CDR2 FQGTGA. CDR3 length: 15 residues. The CDR3 DNA sequence: TGTGCCAGCAGCTCGTCCTCCGCTAGTCCCCTACCGCAGTATTTT. Protein: CASSSSSASPLPQYF.

The J gene is TRBJ2-1, the V gene TRBV27; D unresolved. The CDR3 runs to 14 residues. CDR1 and CDR2 from the germline V gene are MNHEY and SMNVEV (reference sequence). Trimming removed 2 bases from V and 3 bases from J, with 8 bases in between. For the CDR3, the DNA is TGTGCCAGCAGTTTAATTGGAGACTACAATGAGCAGTTCTTC. The encoded protein is CASSLIGDYNEQFF.

This clone was counted between two and nine times. The chain employs TRBV28 and TRBJ2-1; no firm D call. Trimming cost V 11 bases and J 4 bases, with 15 bases left between them. Germline CDR1 is MDHEN and CDR2 is SYDVKM. The CDR3 is 13 residues long. The CDR3 coding sequence is TGTGCCCATTCCGAAGGTGGGTACAATGAGCAGTTCTTC. Its protein product is CAHSEGGYNEQFF.

The V gene is TRBV19, the J gene TRBJ2-7; no clear D gene. Between the trimmed V and J ends, which lost 0 bases and 3 bases, there was a span of 12 bases. This CDR3 has 15 amino acids. Germline V gives CDR1 LNHDA, CDR2 SQIVND (reference sequence). The chain's CDR3 is CASSIDLGAHYEQYF. DNA for the CDR3: TGTGCCAGTAGTATAGATCTGGGTGCCCACTACGAGCAGTACTTC.

The V and J genes are TRBV10-3 and TRBJ2-2; 10 bases map to TRBD1. Germline V CDR1 and CDR2: ENHRY, SYGVKD. V lost 6 bases, J lost 4 bases, and 2 bases stayed unmatched. The CDR3 totals 14 residues. The CDR3 region is CAISDRGLTGELFF. Written as DNA, the CDR3 is TGTGCCATCAGCGACAGGGGGCTCACCGGGGAGCTGTTTTTT.

The chain links TRBV28 to TRBJ2-7; D possibly corresponds to TRBD1 (6 bases). The CDR3 loop spans 18 amino acids. V lost 7 bases to trimming and J lost 0 bases, with 25 bases between them. Germline CDR1 is MDHEN and CDR2 is SYDVKM. This CDR3 reads CASTPLGEQGISSYEQYF. The CDR3 bases are TGTGCCAGCACCCCCCTGGGGGAGCAGGGGATTAGCTCCTACGAGCAGTACTTC. Variable domain in full (rest from reference TRBV28 and TRBJ2-7): DVKVTQSSRYLVKRTGEKVFLECVQDMDHENMFWYRQDPGLGLRLIYFSYDVKMKEKGDIPEGYSVSREKKERFSLILESASTNQTSMYLCASTPLGEQGISSYEQYFGPGTRLTVT.

J is TRBJ2-3 and V is TRBV6-5; maybe TRBD2 (6 bases). This CDR3 has 12 amino acids. The V and J ends lost 11 bases and 2 bases respectively, with 11 bases between them. CDR1 is MNHEY, CDR2 SVGAGI, per germline. DNA for the CDR3: TGTGCCGCGGGACTGCTCACAGATACGCAGTATTTT. This gives the protein CAAGLLTDTQYF.

J is TRBJ2-5 and V is TRBV5-1; D might be TRBD1 or TRBD2, each matching 5 bases. This CDR3 spans 15 amino acids. Germline assignment: CDR1 SGHRS and CDR2 YFSETQ. V lost 5 bases, J lost 1 base, and 15 bases lay in between. The CDR3 protein is CASRPGPNSQETQYF. CDR3 DNA sequence: TGCGCCAGCAGACCGGGACCCAACAGCCAAGAGACCCAGTACTTC. The full variable domain, in which reference TRBV5-1 and TRBJ2-5 provide the parts outside the CDR3, is KAGVTQTPRYLIKTRGQQVTLSCSPISGHRSVSWYQQTPGQGLQFLFEYFSETQRNKGNFPGRFSGRQFSNSRSEMNVSTLELGDSALYLCASRPGPNSQETQYFGPGTRLLVL.

There are a few counts of this clone. The chain links TRBV2 to TRBJ2-5; 9 positions match TRBD1. The trim removed 4 bases at V and 1 base at J, leaving 1 base unmatched. Per the germline V gene, CDR1 is SNHLY and CDR2 is FYNNEI. This CDR3 region has 14 residues. The CDR3 protein is CASSGGQGQETQYF. The CDR3 DNA is TGTGCCAGCAGTGGGGGACAGGGCCAAGAGACCCAGTACTTC.

J is TRBJ2-7 and V is TRBV2; TRBD1 might be the D (6 bases). Germline V gene lookup returns CDR1 SNHLY and CDR2 FYNNEI. V dropped 7 bases and J dropped 0 bases, with 16 bases sitting between them. The CDR3 has 15 amino acids. The chain's CDR3 is CASTYDRLISYEQYF. CDR3 in DNA: TGTGCCAGCACTTACGACAGGCTGATCTCCTACGAGCAGTACTTC.

The genes are TRBV19 and TRBJ2-5, with TRBD2 identical over 12 bases. The CDR3 covers 18 residues. The V gene end was trimmed by 1 base and the J gene end by 2 bases; junction bases not matched to a gene: 8. CDR1 LNHDA and CDR2 SQIVND come from the germline V gene (reference sequence). CDR3 sequence (DNA): TGTGCCAGTAGTATAGGCCTAGCGGGAGGGCCAGGTCAAGAGACCCAGTACTTC. Translation: CASSIGLAGGPGQETQYF.

V usage is TRBV5-6 and J usage is TRBJ1-2; a weak D match, TRBD1 (5 bases). The germline V gene has CDR1 SGHDT and CDR2 YYEEEE. This CDR3 has 13 residues. The germline V and J ends were trimmed by 1 base and 7 bases, with 11 bases remaining between them. The CDR3 DNA sequence: TGTGCCAGCAGCTTGTTAGGGACCTTTGGCTACACCTTC. Encoded protein: CASSLLGTFGYTF.

This clone was seen just once. The chain carries TRBV27 and TRBJ1-2, with 9 bases aligning to TRBD1. J gave up 5 bases and V 5 bases, and 9 bases lay outside the gene matches. This CDR3 is built from 15 residues. Germline V gene sequence: CDR1 MNHEY, CDR2 SMNVEV (reference sequence). CDR3 amino acids: CASSPRTGVYYGYTF. Here the CDR3 DNA reads TGTGCCAGCAGTCCCCGGACAGGGGTGTATTATGGCTACACCTTC.

The CDR3 loop is CASSLGRYFSYEQYF. The CDR3 DNA reads TGTGCCAGCAGCTTAGGCCGATACTTCTCCTACGAGCAGTACTTC. The genes are TRBV7-2 and TRBJ2-7; D unresolved. Between the trimmed V and J ends, which lost 1 base and 0 bases, there was a span of 10 bases. CDR1 is SGHTA and CDR2 is FQGNSA in the germline V gene. CDR3 length: 15 residues.